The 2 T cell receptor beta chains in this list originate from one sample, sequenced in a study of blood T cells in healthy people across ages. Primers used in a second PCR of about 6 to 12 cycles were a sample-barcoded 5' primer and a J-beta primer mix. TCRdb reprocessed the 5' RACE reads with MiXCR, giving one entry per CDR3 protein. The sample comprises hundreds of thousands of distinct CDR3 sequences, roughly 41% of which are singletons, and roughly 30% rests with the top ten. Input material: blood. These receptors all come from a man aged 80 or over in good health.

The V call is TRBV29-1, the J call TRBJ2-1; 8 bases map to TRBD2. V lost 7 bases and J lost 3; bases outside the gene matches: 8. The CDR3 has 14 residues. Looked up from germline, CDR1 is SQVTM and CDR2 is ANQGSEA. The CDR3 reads CSARGGAGYNEQFF. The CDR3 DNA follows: TGCAGCGCTCGGGGGGGCGCGGGCTACAATGAGCAGTTCTTC.

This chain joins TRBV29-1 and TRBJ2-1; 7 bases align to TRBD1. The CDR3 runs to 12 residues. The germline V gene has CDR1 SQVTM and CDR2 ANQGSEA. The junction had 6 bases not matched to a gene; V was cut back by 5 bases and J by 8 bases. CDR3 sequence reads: CSVQGVGDEQFF. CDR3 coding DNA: TGCAGCGTTCAGGGGGTAGGGGATGAGCAGTTCTTC.